A single sample gave rise to the 13 T cell receptor beta chains below, sequenced in a study of cytomegalovirus exposure and HLA in healthy donors. It was with 60 Vbeta and 13 Jbeta primers that the PCR ran. TCRdb keeps only in-frame clones here, not all; method: immunoSEQ multiplex PCR. The data show around 190,000 clones, with 87% seen just once and around 1% held by the top ten. Sequences were obtained from PBMCs. These receptors were obtained from a boy younger than 10 in good health and CMV-seronegative.

In the case of this clone: A read error may produce the germline difference seen at one junction end. The J gene is TRBJ1-2, the V gene TRBV7-9; TRBD1 is a possible D gene (5 bases). The CDR3 has 14 residues. The germline gives CDR1 SEHNR, CDR2 FQNEAQ (reference sequence). Written as DNA, the CDR3 is TGTTCCAGCAGCGGTACCGGGGGTGACTATGGCTACACCTTC. Protein product: CSSSGTGGDYGYTF.

The chain carries TRBV7-9 and TRBJ1-3; no clear D. Germline V gives CDR1 SEHNR, CDR2 FQNEAQ (reference sequence). Trimming pared 5 bases from V and 0 bases from J, leaving 8 bases between. This CDR3 is built from 14 residues. The CDR3 DNA sequence: TGTGCCAGCAGCCCCGGACTCTCTGGAAACACCATATATTTT. Translated, it gives CASSPGLSGNTIYF.

V is TRBV30 and J is TRBJ1-6, with 9 bases matching TRBD1. Germline lookup yields CDR1 GTSNPN and CDR2 SVGIG (reference sequence). The CDR3 covers 15 residues. V gave up 1 base and J gave up 8 bases; unmatched junction bases: 6. The chain's CDR3 is CAWSAMTGGDSPLHF. The CDR3 region has the DNA TGTGCCTGGAGTGCCATGACAGGGGGGGATTCACCCCTCCACTTT.

V and J are TRBV7-9 and TRBJ2-3; 13 positions agree with TRBD2. V lost 5 bases to trimming and J lost 3 bases; unmatched junction nucleotides: 8. The CDR3 runs 17 residues. The germline gives CDR1 SEHNR, CDR2 FQNEAQ (reference sequence). For the CDR3, the DNA is TGTGCCAGCAGCCGGGGACTAGCGGGATTCCGGACAGATACGCAGTATTTT. This gives the protein CASSRGLAGFRTDTQYF.

This clone came up once. J is TRBJ1-5 and V is TRBV6-5, with 7 positions matching TRBD1. This CDR3 has 16 residues. The germline gives CDR1 MNHEY, CDR2 SVGAGI. Trimming cost V 4 bases and J 2 bases; bases outside gene matches: 8. The CDR3 here is CASSFDRAGGNQPQHF. The CDR3 DNA is TGTGCCAGCAGTTTTGACAGGGCAGGAGGCAATCAGCCCCAGCATTTT.

The gene calls are TRBV28 and TRBJ1-6; D is possibly TRBD1 (6 bases). Germline lookup yields CDR1 MDHEN and CDR2 SYDVKM. The CDR3 has 14 amino acids. V was pared by 4 bases and J by 10 bases, with 14 bases between. The CDR3 spells CASSSGQNGSPLHF. The CDR3 DNA reads as TGTGCCAGCAGTTCCGGACAGAATGGATCACCCCTCCACTTT.

The chain combines TRBV5-6 with TRBJ2-5; 8 bases are a match to TRBD1. CDR1 and CDR2 from the germline V gene are SGHDT and YYEEEE. This CDR3 is built from 15 residues. V gave up 4 bases and J gave up 4 bases; unmatched junction bases: 9. Here the CDR3 DNA reads TGTGCCAGCAGCCCTGACAGGGGTCTGTCAGAGACCCAGTACTTC. Residues: CASSPDRGLSETQYF.

The chain recombines TRBV2 with TRBJ2-7; weak D call: TRBD1 (6 bases). V was cut by 7 bases and J by 5 bases, with 12 bases left in between. Per the germline V gene, CDR1 is SNHLY and CDR2 is FYNNEI. The CDR3 totals 12 residues. The CDR3 loop is CASTPTGNEQYF. Here the CDR3 DNA reads TGTGCCAGCACCCCCACAGGGAACGAGCAGTACTTC. The variable domain in full, completed from reference TRBV2 and TRBJ2-7, reads EPEVTQTPSHQVTQMGQEVILRCVPISNHLYFYWYRQILGQKVEFLVSFYNNEISEKSEIFDDQFSVERPDGSNFTLKIRSTKLEDSAMYFCASTPTGNEQYFGPGTRLTVT.

This clone was seen a handful of times. The CDR3 nucleotides read TGTGCCAGCAGCCAAGATTCCAGGGACTATGGCTACACCTTC. Amino acid sequence: CASSQDSRDYGYTF. The chain carries TRBV4-2 and TRBJ1-2; possible D gene TRBD1, 5 bases. V was shortened by 0 bases and J by 3 bases, with 8 bases between the two germline ends. Germline V gene data show CDR1 as LGHNA and CDR2 as YNFKEQ. The length of the CDR3 is 14 residues.

The V gene is TRBV9, the J gene TRBJ1-3, with 9 bases fitting TRBD1. Germline CDR1 SGDLS, CDR2 YYNGEE. The J segment lost 2 bases and the V segment lost 3 bases, leaving 9 bases of the junction unmatched. The length of the CDR3 is 17 residues. The CDR3 DNA is TGTGCCAGCAGCGCATCATGGGACAGGGAGACTGGAAACACCATATATTTT. Protein: CASSASWDRETGNTIYF. The full variable domain, in which reference TRBV9 and TRBJ1-3 provide the parts outside the CDR3, is DSGVTQTPKHLITATGQRVTLRCSPRSGDLSVYWYQQSLDQGLQFLIQYYNGEERAKGNILERFSAQQFPDLHSELNLSSLELGDSALYFCASSASWDRETGNTIYFGEGSWLTVV.

The genes are TRBV28 and TRBJ2-3; 9 nucleotides align to TRBD2. The CDR3 runs to 19 residues. With 2 bases clipped from V and 0 bases from J, the junction kept 12 bases outside the gene matches. The V gene's germline CDR1 is MDHEN and CDR2 SYDVKM. The CDR3 loop is CASSLVSGGPFGSTDTQYF. The DNA of the CDR3 is TGTGCCAGCAGTTTAGTGAGCGGGGGGCCTTTCGGCAGCACAGATACGCAGTATTTT.

The CDR3 DNA sequence: TGTGCCAGCAGTGCCGACAGCCACTATGGCTACACCTTC. This translates into CASSADSHYGYTF. The V and J genes are TRBV6-1 and TRBJ1-2, with a possible D match to TRBD1 (5 bases). The V gene's germline CDR1 is MNHNS and CDR2 SASEGT. The CDR3 has 13 residues. Trimming removed 4 bases at V and 3 bases at J, with 9 bases between.

This chain links TRBV6-1 with TRBJ1-4; 11 nucleotides match TRBD1. Germline CDR1 reads MNHNS; CDR2 reads SASEGT. The V segment lost 2 bases and the J segment 7 bases; nucleotides outside the gene matches: 6. The CDR3 consists of 16 residues. CDR3 bases: TGTGCCAGCAGTGAACGTGTTGGACAGGGGGCTGAAAAACTGTTTTTT. This codes for CASSERVGQGAEKLFF.